A single sample is the source of the 7 T cell receptor beta chains below, sequenced in a study of T cells in women clearing cervical HPV infection. Only in-frame clones appear in the TCRdb table, and some are missing; sequencing was by immunoSEQ multiplex PCR. The sample's table shows about 40,000 clones. Sequenced: blood buffy coat. These receptor sequences come from a woman between 18 and 75 years old with a cervical HPV16 infection that either progressed to CIN3+ or cleared (not recorded which).

Points on this clone: The read ends 3 residues shy of where the CDR3 ends; the end is completed using the germline J gene. The gene calls are TRBV2 and TRBJ1-4, with TRBD1 as a possible D gene (5 bases). The length of the CDR3 is 13 residues. V lost 4 bases to trimming and J lost 4 bases, with 7 bases between them. Germline-derived CDR1 and CDR2 are SNHLY and FYNNEI. The CDR3: CASSGDSNEKLFF. CDR3 bases read: TGTGCCAGCAGTGGAGACAGTAATGAAAAA.

Remarks on this clone: The read ends 3 residues early relative to the CDR3; the germline J gene fills the gap. The chain links TRBV19 to TRBJ1-4; D might be TRBD1 (6 bases). The CDR3 consists of 16 residues. Germline V gives CDR1 LNHDA, CDR2 SQIVND (reference sequence). Trimming left V 4 bases short and J 8 bases short, with 20 bases between. The CDR3 reads CASSTGGGHFDEKLFF. The sequenced part of the CDR3 DNA is TGTGCCAGTAGTACAGGAGGGGGACACTTTGACGAAAAA.

To note about this clone: The sequence runs out 3 residues before the end of the CDR3; the remainder is reconstructed from the germline J gene. The gene calls are TRBV6-2 or TRBV6-3 and TRBJ2-7; D may be TRBD1 or TRBD2 (8 bases each). The CDR3 totals 15 residues. The V and J ends lost 10 bases and 3 bases respectively, with 22 bases between them. Germline-derived CDR1 and CDR2 are MNHEY and SVGEGT. The covered CDR3 bases are TGTGCCACTAGCGTAGCGGGACAGGCGTACTACGAG. It encodes CATSVAGQAYYE. The CDR3 reads in full as CATSVAGQAYYEQYF.

A remark on this clone: The read gets to within 3 residues of the CDR3 end, and the germline J gene fills in the rest. The chain carries TRBV29-1 and TRBJ2-1, with TRBD1 matching over 7 bases. The CDR3 covers 14 residues. CDR1 and CDR2 (germline): SQVTM, ANQGSEA. Trimming cost V 5 bases and J 3 bases; bases outside gene matches: 7. The sequenced part of the CDR3 DNA is TGCAGCGTTCCCGGGACAGATCACTACAATGAG. As protein: CSVPGTDHYNE. The complete CDR3 sequence is CSVPGTDHYNEQFF.

CDR3: CASSKAGANTGELFF. CDR3 DNA, as far as it was read: TGTGCCAGCAGTAAAGCGGGGGCGAACACCGGGGAG. The genes are TRBV7-7 and TRBJ2-2; 8 positions agree with TRBD2. The read stops 3 residues short of the end of the CDR3; the missing end is completed from the germline J gene. With V trimmed by 6 bases and J by 0 bases, 3 bases remained unmatched. The germline V gene has CDR1 SSHAT and CDR2 FNYEAQ (reference sequence). The CDR3 has 15 amino acids. Supplemented by reference TRBV7-7 and TRBJ2-2, the full variable domain reads GAGVSQSPRYKVTKRGQDVTLRCDPISSHATLYWYQQALGQGPEFLTYFNYEAQPDKSGLPSDRFSAERPEGSISTLTIQRTEQRDSAMYRCASSKAGANTGELFFGEGSRLTVL.

On this clone itself: The read ends 3 residues shy of where the CDR3 ends; the end is completed using the germline J gene. The chain recombines TRBV19 with TRBJ2-4; D is undetermined. Germline assignment: CDR1 LNHDA and CDR2 SQIVND (reference sequence). The CDR3 sequence is 15 residues long. V dropped 1 base and J dropped 4 bases, with 11 bases sitting between them. Partial CDR3 DNA: TGTGCCAGTAGTATAGCAAAGTCCAGAAAAAACATT. Amino acids: CASSIAKSRKNI. The CDR3 as a whole reads CASSIAKSRKNIQYF.

Concerning this clone itself: The read ends 3 residues shy of where the CDR3 ends; the end is completed using the germline J gene. The chain combines TRBV11-2 with TRBJ2-7; 7 positions agree with TRBD1. CDR1 and CDR2 (germline): SGHAT, FQNNGV. The CDR3 runs 15 residues. The J segment lost 4 bases and the V segment lost 4 bases, leaving 10 bases of the junction unmatched. CDR3 region: CASSSIQGKWYEQYF. The CDR3 DNA, read in part, is TGTGCCAGCAGCTCTATACAGGGGAAGTGGTACGAG.